This T cell receptor beta chain was documented in a study of T cells in Graves' hyperthyroidism and ophthalmopathy. RNA transcripts were the template for amplifying TCR beta CDR3 regions. The HTBI primer set was used in a first-round RT-PCR of the TCR CDR3. Each CDR3 protein is one row after TCRdb ran MiXCR on the multiplex PCR reads. The table records 500,000 to 750,000 distinct CDR3 sequences, 14% of them present only once. Looked up from germline, CDR1 is SNHLY and CDR2 is FYNNEI. This CDR3 comprises 11 residues. Trimming left V 6 bases short and J 6 bases short, with 7 bases between. Ophthalmopathy cases met thresholds of Clinical Activity Score at least 3, NOSPECS grade at least 4 and duration under 3 months. The table lists this clonotype with many counts.

The sequenced sample consisted of blood. This TCR was recovered from a woman aged 18-35 years with Graves' ophthalmopathy. This chain connects TRBV2 to TRBJ2-3; D gene uncertain. CDR3 protein: CASRWADTQYF. As DNA, the CDR3 is TGTGCCAGCAGGTGGGCGGATACGCAGTATTTT.